What follows describes a single T cell receptor (beta chain). What it binds is not known. These data are taken from a study of T cells in localized non-small cell lung cancer. V was pared by 0 bases and J by 5 bases, with 11 bases between. The CDR3 length is 15 residues. Germline CDR1 SGDLS, CDR2 YYNGEE. Only in-frame clones appear in the TCRdb table, and some are missing; sequencing was by immunoSEQ multiplex PCR. The sample holds 35,000 to 45,000 clones; roughly 86% are singletons and the top ten take around 2.5%. General observations from the study: In uninvolved adjacent lung, T cell clonality reached its highest value, exceeding tumor. The appearance of a median approximately 60 of the top 100 tumor clones was seen in adjacent lung.

The chain carries TRBV9 and TRBJ1-4; no definite D call. The material sequenced was peripheral blood, taken before any cancer treatment. This sequence was found in a female donor older than 55 with stage I squamous cell lung carcinoma. The CDR3 coding sequence is TGTGCCAGCAGCGTAGAAGGAACGGTGAATGAAAAACTGTTTTTT. Residues: CASSVEGTVNEKLFF.